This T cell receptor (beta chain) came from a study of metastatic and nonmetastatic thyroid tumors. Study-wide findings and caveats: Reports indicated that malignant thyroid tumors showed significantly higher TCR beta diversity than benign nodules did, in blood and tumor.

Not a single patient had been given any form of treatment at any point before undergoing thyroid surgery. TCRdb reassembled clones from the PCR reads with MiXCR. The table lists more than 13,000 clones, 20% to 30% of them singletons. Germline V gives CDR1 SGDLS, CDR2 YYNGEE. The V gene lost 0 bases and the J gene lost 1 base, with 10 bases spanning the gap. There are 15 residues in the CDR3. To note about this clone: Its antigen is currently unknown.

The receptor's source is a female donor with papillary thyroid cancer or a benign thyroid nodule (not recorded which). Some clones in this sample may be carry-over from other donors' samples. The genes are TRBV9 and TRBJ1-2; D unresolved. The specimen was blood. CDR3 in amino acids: CASSVDPGSNYGYTF. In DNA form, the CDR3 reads TGTGCCAGCAGCGTAGATCCCGGGAGTAACTATGGCTACACCTTC.